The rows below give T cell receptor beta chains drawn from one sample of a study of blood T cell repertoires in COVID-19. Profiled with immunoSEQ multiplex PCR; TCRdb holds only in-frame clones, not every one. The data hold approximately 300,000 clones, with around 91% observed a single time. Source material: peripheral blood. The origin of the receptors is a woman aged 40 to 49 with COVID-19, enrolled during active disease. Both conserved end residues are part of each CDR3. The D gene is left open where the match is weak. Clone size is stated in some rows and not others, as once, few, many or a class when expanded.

TGTGCCAGCAGTTCTGGGCCCGGTGTGGGCTCACCCCTCCACTTT	CASSSGPGVGSPLHF	-	TRBV6-6	TRBJ1-6	-
TGCGCCAGCAGCCCACGCAGGGGGCTTGAAAAACTGTTTTTT	CASSPRRGLEKLFF	-	TRBV4-1	TRBJ1-4	TRBD1
TGTGCCAGCAGGATCGGGGTTGCGCGGGAGGTCCCCTACGAGCAGTACTTC	CASRIGVAREVPYEQYF	-	TRBV11-2	TRBJ2-7	TRBD2
TGTGCCAGCAGCTTGGGACAGAGCCTTAATTCACCCCTCCACTTT	CASSLGQSLNSPLHF	-	TRBV5-4	TRBJ1-6	-
TGTGCCAGCAGCCCCGGACAGGGTAGACGATACTTC	CASSPGQGRRYF	once	TRBV6-2/TRBV6-3	TRBJ2-4	TRBD1
TGTGCCAGCAGTGAACTCTTCGGGACTAAACACGGGGAGCTGTTTTTT	CASSELFGTKHGELFF	-	TRBV25-1	TRBJ2-2	TRBD2
TGTGCCAGCAGTGGGCGGCGGCAGGGGGGTATAGCCAAAAACATTCAGTACTTC	CASSGRRQGGIAKNIQYF	-	TRBV2	TRBJ2-4	-
TGTGCCTGGAGTTCGTGGACAGCGAACACCGGGGAGCTGTTTTTT	CAWSSWTANTGELFF	once	TRBV30	TRBJ2-2	-
TGTGCCAGCAGTTTACCAACAGGGGTGAACACTGAAGCTTTCTTT	CASSLPTGVNTEAFF	-	TRBV28	TRBJ1-1	TRBD1
TGTGCCAGCAGCCCAGGACAGGGGGGCAGTTCACCCCTCCACTTT	CASSPGQGGSSPLHF	-	TRBV7-9	TRBJ1-6	TRBD1
TGTGCCAGCAACCCCTCAATCCGGGGGGCCAACGTCCTGACTTTC	CASNPSIRGANVLTF	-	TRBV19	TRBJ2-6	-
TGTGCCAGCAGTCCCTCTGGGGGGGATGGGGGATACTACGAGCAGTACTTC	CASSPSGGDGGYYEQYF	-	TRBV28	TRBJ2-7	TRBD2
TGTGCCAGCAGCGTAACGGGGTCACCCCTCCACTTT	CASSVTGSPLHF	once	TRBV7-2	TRBJ1-6	-
TGTGCCAGCAGACCTCAGGGGGCTCCCGGAAACACCATATATTTT	CASRPQGAPGNTIYF	-	TRBV6-5	TRBJ1-3	TRBD1
TGTGCCAGCAGCTTAGGCCCGGGACAGACCTATGGCTACACCTTC	CASSLGPGQTYGYTF	few	TRBV11-2	TRBJ1-2	TRBD1
TGTGCCAGCAGTCCTCAGGAAAATCAGCCCCAGCATTTT	CASSPQENQPQHF	-	TRBV7-9	TRBJ1-5	-
TGCGCCAGCAGCCAAGGGTGGGGACTAGCGGGAGGTCTTGCCTACGAGCAGTACTTC	CASSQGWGLAGGLAYEQYF	-	TRBV4-3	TRBJ2-7	TRBD2
TGTGCCAGAAGCTTAGCGTCGGGGACTGAAGCTTTCTTT	CARSLASGTEAFF	-	TRBV5-3	TRBJ1-1	-
TGTGCCAGCAGTTTAGGACTGACAGGCGCCCTCGGCAACAATGAGCAGTTCTTC	CASSLGLTGALGNNEQFF	-	TRBV27	TRBJ2-1	-
TGTGCCAGTAGTCCAGGGGGCACAGCCTACGAGCAGTACTTC	CASSPGGTAYEQYF	-	TRBV19	TRBJ2-7	TRBD1
TGTGCCAGCAGTTCAGGTAGCGTAAGAACAGATACGCAGTATTTT	CASSSGSVRTDTQYF	-	TRBV7-9	TRBJ2-3	-
TGTGCCAGCAGCAAAGGGACAGGGCCGGCAAATCAGCCCCAGCATTTT	CASSKGTGPANQPQHF	once	TRBV21-1	TRBJ1-5	-
TGTGCCTGGAGGAGGACAGGGGCCAACAATCAGCCCCAGCATTTT	CAWRRTGANNQPQHF	few	TRBV30	TRBJ1-5	TRBD1
TGTGCCAGCAGTACATGGTTATTCGGGGTAGAACCCTCTGGGGCCAACGTCCTGACTTTC	CASSTWLFGVEPSGANVLTF	-	TRBV6-2/TRBV6-3	TRBJ2-6	-
TGTGCCTGGAGTGCCCCTGGGACAAACTCTGGAAACACCATATATTTT	CAWSAPGTNSGNTIYF	-	TRBV30	TRBJ1-3	-
TGCGCCAGCAGCTTGGCCTCCAGGTTGAACACTGAAGCTTTCTTT	CASSLASRLNTEAFF	-	TRBV5-1	TRBJ1-1	-
TGTGCCAGCAGCTTAGAACAGGCCCGCTACGAGCAGTACTTC	CASSLEQARYEQYF	-	TRBV7-2	TRBJ2-7	-
TGTGCCAGCAGCTTACCGACAGGGGTTGGGCTCGAGCAGTACTTC	CASSLPTGVGLEQYF	-	TRBV5-5	TRBJ2-7	TRBD1
TGTGCCAGCAGCCCCACTAGCGGGACATACAATGAGCAGTTCTTC	CASSPTSGTYNEQFF	-	TRBV28	TRBJ2-1	TRBD2
TGTGCCAGCAGCCCCCCTGGAGCGGGGGGATACAATGAGCAGTTCTTC	CASSPPGAGGYNEQFF	few	TRBV7-2	TRBJ2-1	TRBD2
TGTGCCAGCAGTTCCCAGGGTTTGGGGCCCCAGCATTTT	CASSSQGLGPQHF	-	TRBV6-2/TRBV6-3	TRBJ1-5	-
TGTGCCAGCAGCCAAGACACAGGGAGCTCCTACGAGCAGTACTTC	CASSQDTGSSYEQYF	-	TRBV4-2	TRBJ2-7	-
TGCAGCGTTGGGGCTACCGGGGAGCTGTTTTTT	CSVGATGELFF	-	TRBV29-1	TRBJ2-2	-